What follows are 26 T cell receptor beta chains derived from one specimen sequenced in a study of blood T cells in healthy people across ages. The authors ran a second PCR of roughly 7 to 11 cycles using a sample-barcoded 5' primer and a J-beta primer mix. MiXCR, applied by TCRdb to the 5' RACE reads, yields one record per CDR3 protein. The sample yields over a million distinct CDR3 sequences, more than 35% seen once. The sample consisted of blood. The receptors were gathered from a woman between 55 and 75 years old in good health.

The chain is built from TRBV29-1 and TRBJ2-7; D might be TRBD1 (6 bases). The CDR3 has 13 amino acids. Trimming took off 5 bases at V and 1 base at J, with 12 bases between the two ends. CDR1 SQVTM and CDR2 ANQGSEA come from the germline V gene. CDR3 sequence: CSVRFTGSYEQYF. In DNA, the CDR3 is TGCAGCGTTCGCTTCACAGGGTCCTACGAGCAGTACTTC.

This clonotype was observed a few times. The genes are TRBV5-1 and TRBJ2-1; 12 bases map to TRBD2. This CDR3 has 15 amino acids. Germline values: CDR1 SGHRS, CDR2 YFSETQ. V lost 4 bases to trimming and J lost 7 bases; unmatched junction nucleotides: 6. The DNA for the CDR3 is TGCGCCAGCAGCCTCACGACTAGCGGGAGAAATGAGCAGTTCTTC. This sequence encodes CASSLTTSGRNEQFF.

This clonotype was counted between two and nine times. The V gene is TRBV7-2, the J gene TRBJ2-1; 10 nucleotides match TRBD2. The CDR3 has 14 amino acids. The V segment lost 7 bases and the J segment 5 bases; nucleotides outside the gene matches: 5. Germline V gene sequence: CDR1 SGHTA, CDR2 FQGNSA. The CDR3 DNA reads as TGTGCCAGCAACGTAGCGGGAGGAAACAATGAGCAGTTCTTC. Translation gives CASNVAGGNNEQFF. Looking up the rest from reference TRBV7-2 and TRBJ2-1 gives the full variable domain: GAGVSQSPSNKVTEKGKDVELRCDPISGHTALYWYRQSLGQGLEFLIYFQGNSAPDKSGLPSDRFSAERTGGSVSTLTIQRTQQEDSAVYLCASNVAGGNNEQFFGPGTRLTVL.

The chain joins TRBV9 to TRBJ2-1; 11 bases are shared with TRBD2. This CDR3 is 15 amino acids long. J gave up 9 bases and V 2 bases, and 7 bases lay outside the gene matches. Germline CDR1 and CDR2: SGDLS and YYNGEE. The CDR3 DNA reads TGTGCCAGCAGCGTCGGTAGCGGGGGGGCCCGTGAGCAGTTCTTC. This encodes CASSVGSGGAREQFF.

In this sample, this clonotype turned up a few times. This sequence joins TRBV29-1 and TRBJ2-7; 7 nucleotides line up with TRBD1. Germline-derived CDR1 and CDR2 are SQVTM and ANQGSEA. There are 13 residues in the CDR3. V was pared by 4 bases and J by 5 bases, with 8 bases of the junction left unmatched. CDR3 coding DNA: TGCAGCGTTGTGGGACAGAACCCTGACGAGCAGTACTTC. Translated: CSVVGQNPDEQYF.

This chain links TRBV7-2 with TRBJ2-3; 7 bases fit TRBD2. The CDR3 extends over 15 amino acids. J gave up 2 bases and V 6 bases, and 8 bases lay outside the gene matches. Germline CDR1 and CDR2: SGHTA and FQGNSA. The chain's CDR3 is CASRAREAHTDTQYF. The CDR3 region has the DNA TGTGCCAGCAGGGCCCGGGAGGCCCACACAGATACGCAGTATTTT.

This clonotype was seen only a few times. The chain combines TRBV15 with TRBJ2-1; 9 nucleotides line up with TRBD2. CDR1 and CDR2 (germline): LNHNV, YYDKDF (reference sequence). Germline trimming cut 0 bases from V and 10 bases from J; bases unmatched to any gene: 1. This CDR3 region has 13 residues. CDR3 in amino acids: CATSRDGLAEQFF. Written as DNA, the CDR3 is TGTGCCACCAGCAGAGATGGACTAGCGGAGCAGTTCTTC.

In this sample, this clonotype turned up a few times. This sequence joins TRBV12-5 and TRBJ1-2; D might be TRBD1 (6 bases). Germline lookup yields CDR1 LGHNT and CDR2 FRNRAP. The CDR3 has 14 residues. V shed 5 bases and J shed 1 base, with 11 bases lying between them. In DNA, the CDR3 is TGTGCTAGTGGTATCCGGACAGTTAACTATGGCTACACCTTC. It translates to CASGIRTVNYGYTF.

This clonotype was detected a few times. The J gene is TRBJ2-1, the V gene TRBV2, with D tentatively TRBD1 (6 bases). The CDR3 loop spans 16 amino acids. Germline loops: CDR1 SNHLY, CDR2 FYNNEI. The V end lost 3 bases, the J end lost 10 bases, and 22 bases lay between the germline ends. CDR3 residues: CASSDRGRGGYYEQFF. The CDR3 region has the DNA TGTGCCAGCAGTGATCGGGGCAGGGGCGGATACTACGAGCAGTTCTTC. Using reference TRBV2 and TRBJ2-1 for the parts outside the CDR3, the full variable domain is EPEVTQTPSHQVTQMGQEVILRCVPISNHLYFYWYRQILGQKVEFLVSFYNNEISEKSEIFDDQFSVERPDGSNFTLKIRSTKLEDSAMYFCASSDRGRGGYYEQFFGPGTRLTVL.

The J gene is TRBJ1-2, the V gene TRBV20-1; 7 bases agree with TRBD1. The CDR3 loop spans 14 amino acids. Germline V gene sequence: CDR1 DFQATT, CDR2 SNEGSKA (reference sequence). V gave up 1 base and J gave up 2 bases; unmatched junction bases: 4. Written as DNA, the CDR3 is TGCAGTGCTAGAGCGGTCAGGGGGAACTATGGCTACACCTTC. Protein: CSARAVRGNYGYTF.

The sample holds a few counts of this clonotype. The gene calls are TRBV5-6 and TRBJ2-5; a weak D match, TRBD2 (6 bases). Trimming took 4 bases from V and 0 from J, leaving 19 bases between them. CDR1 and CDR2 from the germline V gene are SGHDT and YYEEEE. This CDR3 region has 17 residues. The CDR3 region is CASSGVPGLGYQETQYF. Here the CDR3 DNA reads TGTGCCAGCAGCGGGGTACCGGGACTGGGGTACCAAGAGACCCAGTACTTC.

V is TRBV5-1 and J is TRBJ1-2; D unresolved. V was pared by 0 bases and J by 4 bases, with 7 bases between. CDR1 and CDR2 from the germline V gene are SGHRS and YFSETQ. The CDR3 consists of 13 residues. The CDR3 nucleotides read TGCGCCAGCAGCTTGGAGGCAGTCTATGGCTACACCTTC. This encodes CASSLEAVYGYTF.

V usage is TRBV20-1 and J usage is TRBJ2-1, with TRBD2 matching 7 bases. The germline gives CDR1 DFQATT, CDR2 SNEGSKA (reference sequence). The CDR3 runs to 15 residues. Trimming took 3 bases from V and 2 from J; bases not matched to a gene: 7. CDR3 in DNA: TGCAGTGCTAGTGACGGGAGGAACCCCTACAATGAGCAGTTCTTC. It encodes CSASDGRNPYNEQFF.

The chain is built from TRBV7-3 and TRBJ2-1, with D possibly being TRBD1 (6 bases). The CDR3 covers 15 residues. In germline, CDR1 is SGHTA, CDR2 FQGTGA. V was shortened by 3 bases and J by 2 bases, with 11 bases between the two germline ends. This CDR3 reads CASSLAKGAYNEQFF. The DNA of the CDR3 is TGTGCCAGCAGCTTGGCGAAGGGGGCCTACAATGAGCAGTTCTTC.

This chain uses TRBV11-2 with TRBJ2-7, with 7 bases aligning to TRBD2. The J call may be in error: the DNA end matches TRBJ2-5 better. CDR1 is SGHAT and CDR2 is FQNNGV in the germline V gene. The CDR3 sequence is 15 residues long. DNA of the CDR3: TGTGCCAGCAGACAAGGCGGGGGAGGGGAAGAGACCCAGTACTTC. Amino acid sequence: CASRQGGGGEETQYF.

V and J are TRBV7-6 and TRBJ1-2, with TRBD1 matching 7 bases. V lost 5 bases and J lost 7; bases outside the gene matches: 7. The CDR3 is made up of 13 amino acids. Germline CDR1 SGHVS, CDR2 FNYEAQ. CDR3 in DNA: TGTGCCAGCAGCCCTAGACAGGGAGGTGGCTACACCTTC. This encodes CASSPRQGGGYTF.

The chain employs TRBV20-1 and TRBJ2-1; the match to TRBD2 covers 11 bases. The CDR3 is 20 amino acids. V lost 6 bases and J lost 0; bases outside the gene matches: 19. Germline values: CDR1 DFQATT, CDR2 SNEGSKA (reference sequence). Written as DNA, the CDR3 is TGCAGTGCAAGACGGTCGGGGACTAGCGGCCTTTTGAGCTCCTACAATGAGCAGTTCTTC. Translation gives CSARRSGTSGLLSSYNEQFF.

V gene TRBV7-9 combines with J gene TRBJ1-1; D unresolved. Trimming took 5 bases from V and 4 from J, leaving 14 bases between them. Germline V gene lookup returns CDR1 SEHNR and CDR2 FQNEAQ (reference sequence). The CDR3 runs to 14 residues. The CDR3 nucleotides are TGTGCCAGCAGCACCGACCCCAAGAGCACTGAAGCTTTCTTT. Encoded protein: CASSTDPKSTEAFF.

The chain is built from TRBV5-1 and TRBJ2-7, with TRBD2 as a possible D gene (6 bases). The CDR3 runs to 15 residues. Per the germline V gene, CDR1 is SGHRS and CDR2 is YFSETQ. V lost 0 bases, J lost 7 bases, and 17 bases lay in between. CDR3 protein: CASSLEDGGENEQYF. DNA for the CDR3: TGCGCCAGCAGCTTGGAGGACGGGGGTGAGAATGAGCAGTACTTC.

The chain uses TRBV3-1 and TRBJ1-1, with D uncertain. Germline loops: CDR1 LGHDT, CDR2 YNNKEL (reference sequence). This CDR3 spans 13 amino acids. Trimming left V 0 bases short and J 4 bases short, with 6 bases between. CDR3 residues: CASSQDPVTEAFF. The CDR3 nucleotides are TGTGCCAGCAGCCAAGACCCGGTCACTGAAGCTTTCTTT.

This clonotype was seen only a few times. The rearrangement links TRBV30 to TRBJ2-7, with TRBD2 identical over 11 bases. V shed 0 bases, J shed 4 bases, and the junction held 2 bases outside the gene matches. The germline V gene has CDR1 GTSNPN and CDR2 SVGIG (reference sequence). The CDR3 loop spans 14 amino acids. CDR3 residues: CAWSVASGRYEQYF. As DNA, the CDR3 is TGTGCCTGGAGTGTGGCTAGCGGGAGGTACGAGCAGTACTTC.

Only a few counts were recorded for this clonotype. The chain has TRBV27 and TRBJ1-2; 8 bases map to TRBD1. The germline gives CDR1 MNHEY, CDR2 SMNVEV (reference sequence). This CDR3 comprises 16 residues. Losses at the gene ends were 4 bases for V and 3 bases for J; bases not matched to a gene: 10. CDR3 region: CASSSSQGAYHYGYTF. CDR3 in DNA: TGTGCCAGCAGTTCGAGTCAGGGGGCCTACCACTATGGCTACACCTTC.

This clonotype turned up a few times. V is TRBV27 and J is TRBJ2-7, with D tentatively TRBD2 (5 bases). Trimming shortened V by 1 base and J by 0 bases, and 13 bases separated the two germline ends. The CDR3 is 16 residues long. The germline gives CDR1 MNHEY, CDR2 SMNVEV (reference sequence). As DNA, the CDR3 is TGTGCCAGCAGTTTATTCTCTAGCCGGAGCTCCTACGAGCAGTACTTC. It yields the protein CASSLFSSRSSYEQYF.

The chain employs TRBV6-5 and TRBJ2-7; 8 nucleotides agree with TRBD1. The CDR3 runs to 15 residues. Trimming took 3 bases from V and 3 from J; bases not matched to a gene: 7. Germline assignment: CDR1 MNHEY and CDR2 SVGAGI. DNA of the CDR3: TGTGCCAGCAGTTATGGCGGGACAGGCATCTACGAGCAGTACTTC. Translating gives CASSYGGTGIYEQYF.

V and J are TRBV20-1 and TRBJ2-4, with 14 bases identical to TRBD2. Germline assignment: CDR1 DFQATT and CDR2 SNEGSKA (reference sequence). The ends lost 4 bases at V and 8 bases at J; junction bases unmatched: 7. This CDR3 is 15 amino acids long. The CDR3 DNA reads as TGCAGTGCTACGGGACTAGCGGGAGTTAGGGACATTCAGTACTTC. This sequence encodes CSATGLAGVRDIQYF.

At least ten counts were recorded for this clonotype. CDR3 region: CASSERTSGRGEQYF. The CDR3 DNA reads as TGTGCCAGCAGCGAGCGGACTAGCGGGAGAGGCGAGCAGTACTTC. This chain joins TRBV12-3 or TRBV12-4 and TRBJ2-7; TRBD2 matches at 13 bases. The CDR3 covers 15 residues. Germline trimming cut 6 bases from V and 6 bases from J; bases unmatched to any gene: 8.